This TCR beta chain was sequenced in a study of CD8 T cells in Susac syndrome (dated by TCRdb to between 2018 and 2021). For the study in its entirety: Whether CD8+ T cell activation and differentiation in Susac syndrome was antigen driven was tested using repertoire sequencing. Study-level results and caveats: The study acknowledged that relatively few individuals were included in the TCR sequencing and HLA analysis.

Comments on this clonotype: This receptor's antigen is unknown. Per-base quality was not reported, and no clone a single base away is much larger than it.

RNA was extracted using the RNeasy kit, and roughly 0.45 to 1 ug of the RNA was reverse transcribed with random hexamers. The immunoSEQ multiplex PCR assay, which covers 54 Vbeta and 13 Jbeta segments, was used to amplify TCR beta CDR3 regions. PCR amplification bias was corrected using a synthetic template baseline for primer optimization and computational correction. The paper's processing steps were these. Only productive sequences were kept, with reads annotated to V, D and J genes according to IMGT and analyzed in immunoSEQ Analyzer. Clonality was calculated as one minus the Shannon entropy normalized by log2 of the number of productive unique sequences. Public and private clones were assessed among the 100 most prevalent clones of each patient and control. A clone was defined as Susac-specific if it was absent from the healthy and MS cohorts, from roughly 990 published viral clones and from other ImmuneACCESS disease sequences. The public sequencing data were trimmed at Q25 with fastp and processed into clonotypes with MiXCR by TCRdb, which kept only in-frame beta chains. Rows matching on CDR3 protein sequence are summarized as one entry with the most common DNA and genes. TCRdb, not the authors, supplied the V and J calls. The sample yields 180,000 or so distinct CDR3 sequences; around 94% were counted once. The ten largest clones represent over 0.12% of the sample.

High-throughput TCR beta sequencing profiled peripheral blood CD8+ and CD4+ T cells from healthy donors, Susac syndrome patients and multiple sclerosis patients. Healthy donors were age- and sex-matched controls. CD8+ TEMRA cells were enriched by FACS, while bulk CD8+ and CD4+ T cells were purified by magnetic negative isolation. Blood was collected in EDTA tubes and processed within 24 hours, with PBMCs isolated through density gradient centrifugation. PBMCs destined for TCR sequencing were cryopreserved in liquid nitrogen and later thawed in a 37 °C water bath. The sorted or isolated CD4+, CD8+ and CD8+ TEMRA cells had a purity of 90% or higher. For CDR1 and CDR2, the germline V gene lists SGHTA and FQGNSA. V is pared back by 5 bases and J by 4 bases, with 9 bases lying between the germline termini. Reading from cysteine to phenylalanine, the CDR3 counts 13 amino acids. Only the CDR3 DNA stays, 39 bases, in frame from base 1.

The receptor chain draws on TRBV7-2 and TRBJ2-1; there is no confident call for the D gene. What was sequenced was CD4+ T cells from PBMCs. This receptor was obtained from a human donor in good health. The DNA reads as follows: TGTGCCAGCAGCCCTATGGGTTACAATGAGCAGTTCTTC. Its coded protein is CASSPMGYNEQFF.